This T cell receptor (beta chain) was identified in a study of CD8 T cells in Susac syndrome. The RNA, about 0.45 to 1 ug, was put through reverse transcription using random hexamers. TCRdb fed the immunoSEQ multiplex PCR reads into MiXCR, producing one record per CDR3 protein. The sample shows under 550,000 distinct CDR3 sequences, approximately 89% of them seen only once. Remarks on this clonotype: At one of its ends the junction is not consistent with the germline gene, which may arise from a read error.

CDR3 length equals 18 residues. The chain has TRBV12-3 or TRBV12-4 and TRBJ1-6; TRBD1 is a possible D gene (5 bases). This receptor was taken from a human donor with multiple sclerosis. Sequences were obtained from CD8+ T cells from PBMCs. The CDR3, as DNA: TGTGCTAGCAGTCCAGGGACCCCTACGAGCTCCTATAATTCACCCCTCCACTTT. Translated, it gives CASSPGTPTSSYNSPLHF.